This TCR beta chain was recorded in a study of shared clonotypes between healthy human individuals. Study at large: Donors were two women and a few men aged 18 to 49.

This clone was detected once. Repertoires were generated with immunoSEQ multiplex PCR, while TCRdb's copy carries only in-frame clones and drops some. The repertoire holds about 1.5 million clones, with around 98% as singletons. This CDR3 is 13 amino acids long. Trimming cost V 4 bases and J 3 bases, with 7 bases left between them. Germline V lookup: CDR1 SGHRS, CDR2 YFSETQ. This chain connects TRBV5-1 to TRBJ1-4; D remains ambiguous. This receptor was obtained from a man aged 25-40 years in good health. The sequenced material came from naive CD4+ T cells sorted from blood. Subset denoted: CD45RA+ positively selected. This CDR3 reads CASSQGANEKLFF. CDR3 bases: TGCGCCAGCAGCCAAGGAGCTAATGAAAAACTGTTTTTT.